Listed here are 19 T cell receptor beta chains from one sample, sequenced in a study of human T cells and chemical hapten exposure. One entry per CDR3 protein, called by TCRdb with MiXCR from the RACE reads. Found here are about 82,000 distinct CDR3 sequences, approximately 10% of them singletons; the top ten hold approximately 3.7%. As to time point: patch test 3, about 24 weeks after DPC sensitization. Treatment described: therapeutic diphenylcyclopropenone sensitization with weekly scalp DPC. The sample consisted of whole blood, taken in connection with sensitization to the hapten diphenylcyclopropenone (DPC). All receptors come from a woman between 50 and 59 years old with alopecia areata. Some clones in this sample may be carry-over from other donors' samples.

V usage is TRBV28 and J usage is TRBJ2-5; tentatively, D is TRBD2 (5 bases). Germline CDR1 is MDHEN and CDR2 is SYDVKM. The ends were cut back, 8 bases at V and 0 bases at J, with 13 bases in the middle. The CDR3 covers 14 residues. The CDR3 sequence: CASEGLGHQETQYF. The CDR3 region has the DNA TGTGCCAGCGAGGGCCTCGGCCACCAAGAGACCCAGTACTTC.

This chain uses TRBV27 with TRBJ2-7, with 8 bases matching TRBD2. The CDR3 extends over 16 amino acids. V shed 11 bases, J shed 0 bases, and the junction held 15 bases outside the gene matches. Germline CDR1 is MNHEY and CDR2 is SMNVEV (reference sequence). In DNA, the CDR3 is TGTGCCGTACGGGGCGGGAGGTGGGCAAGCTCCTACGAGCAGTACTTC. This codes for CAVRGGRWASSYEQYF.

Only a few counts were recorded for this clonotype. The rearrangement links TRBV10-1 to TRBJ2-3; the D gene could be TRBD1 or TRBD2 (6 bases each). CDR1 is WNHNN, CDR2 SYGVQD, per germline (reference sequence). Between the trimmed V and J ends, which lost 4 bases and 2 bases, there was a span of 13 bases. This CDR3 is built from 15 residues. This chain's CDR3 is CASSVGGSTTDTQYF. CDR3 nucleotides: TGCGCCAGCAGTGTCGGGGGCAGTACCACAGATACGCAGTATTTT.

This chain connects TRBV6-5 to TRBJ2-5, with TRBD1 identical over 12 bases. Germline lookup yields CDR1 MNHEY and CDR2 SVGAGI. The CDR3 consists of 20 residues. V was clipped by 0 bases and J by 5 bases; unmatched bases: 16. The CDR3 reads CASSYSRDRGPKRTWETQYF. The CDR3 coding sequence is TGTGCCAGCAGTTACTCGAGGGACAGGGGGCCGAAGCGTACCTGGGAGACCCAGTACTTC.

This clonotype was counted at least ten times. CDR3 loop: CASSIGAGGQPQHF. CDR3 bases: TGTGCCAGTAGTATCGGGGCAGGGGGGCAGCCCCAGCATTTT. The chain is built from TRBV19 and TRBJ1-5; 7 bases align to TRBD1. This CDR3 comprises 14 residues. Trimming at V came to 3 bases and at J to 7 bases, leaving 6 bases not matched to a gene. The V gene's germline CDR1 is LNHDA and CDR2 SQIVND (reference sequence).

This clonotype was observed at least ten times. The chain is built from TRBV9 and TRBJ1-6; possible D gene TRBD1, 5 bases. Germline V gene data show CDR1 as SGDLS and CDR2 as YYNGEE. V gave up 4 bases and J gave up 6 bases, with 17 bases separating them. This CDR3 has 16 amino acids. The CDR3 loop reads CASSSEGLLPNSPLHF. DNA of the CDR3: TGTGCCAGCAGCTCCGAGGGGCTTCTGCCTAATTCACCCCTCCACTTT.

This clonotype was found many times. The genes are TRBV7-2 and TRBJ2-2; D gene uncertain. Trimming shortened V by 1 base and J by 2 bases, and 8 bases separated the two germline ends. The CDR3 contains 15 residues. Germline V CDR1 and CDR2: SGHTA, FQGNSA. The CDR3 coding sequence is TGTGCCAGCAGCTTAGACTGGATTAACACCGGGGAGCTGTTTTTT. This gives the protein CASSLDWINTGELFF.

This clonotype was recorded at least ten times. The gene calls are TRBV7-9 and TRBJ2-7, with 7 bases fitting TRBD2. The V and J ends lost 5 bases and 1 base, in that order; junction bases with no gene match: 8. The germline CDR1 and CDR2 sequences are SEHNR and FQNEAQ (reference sequence). The CDR3 consists of 15 residues. DNA of the CDR3: TGTGCCAGCAGCCCCACACTAGCGACTTCCTACGAGCAGTACTTC. It is translated as CASSPTLATSYEQYF.

This clonotype was seen repeatedly, ten times or more. The chain uses TRBV24-1 and TRBJ2-1; TRBD2 aligns across 12 bases. Germline assignment: CDR1 KGHDR and CDR2 SFDVKD. With 7 bases clipped from V and 8 bases from J, the junction kept 8 bases outside the gene matches. The CDR3 covers 15 residues. The CDR3 region has the DNA TGTGCCACCAGCGCCCGACTAGCGGGAGATTATGAGCAGTTCTTC. Protein product: CATSARLAGDYEQFF.

At least ten counts were recorded for this clonotype. The rearrangement links TRBV5-1 to TRBJ2-6; D not resolved. The germline V and J ends were trimmed by 4 bases and 0 bases, with 17 bases remaining between them. CDR1 SGHRS and CDR2 YFSETQ come from the germline V gene. The CDR3 has 18 residues. This CDR3 reads CASSPRQPSSSGANVLTF. The CDR3 bases are TGCGCCAGCAGCCCACGGCAGCCCTCGAGCTCTGGGGCCAACGTCCTGACTTTC.

This clonotype was counted at least ten times. The CDR3 DNA reads as TGTGCCAGCAGGGAGACAGGGGTGGCTATCGACGAGCAGTACTTC. Translation: CASRETGVAIDEQYF. The gene calls are TRBV12-3 or TRBV12-4 and TRBJ2-7; 8 bases match TRBD1. CDR3 length: 15 amino acids. Losses at the gene ends were 6 bases for V and 5 bases for J; bases not matched to a gene: 12.

This chain connects TRBV28 to TRBJ2-3, with D possibly matching TRBD2 (6 bases). The germline V gene has CDR1 MDHEN and CDR2 SYDVKM. V was clipped by 5 bases and J by 2 bases, with 11 bases between them. The CDR3 has 14 amino acids. CDR3 coding DNA: TGTGCCAGCAGTGGGCCGGGACTCACAGATACGCAGTATTTT. Its protein product is CASSGPGLTDTQYF.

V gene TRBV9 combines with J gene TRBJ1-5; 9 bases match TRBD1. Germline assignment: CDR1 SGDLS and CDR2 YYNGEE. The junction had 5 bases not matched to a gene; V was cut back by 4 bases and J by 3 bases. The CDR3 sequence is 15 residues long. In DNA form, the CDR3 reads TGTGCCAGCAGCCGCGGACAGGGGACCAATCAGCCCCAGCATTTT. Translating it yields CASSRGQGTNQPQHF.

This clonotype was seen only a few times. J is TRBJ2-7 and V is TRBV7-9; D is unclear. Trimming left V 5 bases short and J 2 bases short, with 16 bases between. Germline loops: CDR1 SEHNR, CDR2 FQNEAQ (reference sequence). This CDR3 region has 15 residues. The CDR3 sequence is CASSQAGPLTYEQYF. Written as DNA, the CDR3 is TGTGCCAGCAGCCAGGCCGGGCCACTAACCTACGAGCAGTACTTC.

This clonotype was recorded at least ten times. V is TRBV5-1 and J is TRBJ2-5; the match to TRBD1 covers 8 bases. Germline V gene data show CDR1 as SGHRS and CDR2 as YFSETQ. V gave up 3 bases and J gave up 6 bases; unmatched junction bases: 13. The CDR3 extends over 16 amino acids. This CDR3 reads CASSSSGQGGIQTQYF. The CDR3 nucleotides read TGCGCCAGCAGCTCATCTGGACAGGGAGGCATACAGACCCAGTACTTC.

This clonotype occurred a few times. In DNA form, the CDR3 reads TGTGCCAGCAGTGACAGGGCCAGGGTTGAAGCCCAGCATTTT. This codes for CASSDRARVEAQHF. V and J are TRBV2 and TRBJ1-5; D perhaps matches TRBD1 (5 bases). The V and J ends lost 3 bases and 11 bases respectively, with 17 bases between them. Looked up from germline, CDR1 is SNHLY and CDR2 is FYNNEI. This CDR3 contains 14 residues.

This clonotype was observed a handful of times. The chain joins TRBV20-1 to TRBJ2-1; D possibly corresponds to TRBD1 (5 bases). Trimming cost V 6 bases and J 3 bases, with 15 bases left between them. Germline CDR1 DFQATT, CDR2 SNEGSKA (reference sequence). CDR3 length equals 14 residues. The CDR3 DNA reads as TGCAGTGCACGCCAAATAGGGGTCTACAATGAGCAGTTCTTC. The encoded protein is CSARQIGVYNEQFF.

This clonotype was seen repeatedly, ten times or more. The gene calls are TRBV28 and TRBJ2-1; no clear D. V dropped 5 bases and J dropped 8 bases, with 16 bases sitting between them. The CDR3 totals 14 residues. Per germline, CDR1 MDHEN and CDR2 SYDVKM. The CDR3: CASSRASPGYEQFF. For the CDR3, the DNA is TGTGCCAGCAGTCGGGCCTCCCCCGGGTATGAGCAGTTCTTC.

This clonotype was found a few times. This chain links TRBV12-3 or TRBV12-4 with TRBJ2-2; a possible D gene is TRBD2 (5 bases). CDR3 length: 10 residues. Deletions cut 10 bases from V and 7 bases from J, with 7 bases between. The CDR3 sequence is CAIRGGELFF. The CDR3 DNA reads TGTGCCATTCGGGGCGGGGAGCTGTTTTTT.